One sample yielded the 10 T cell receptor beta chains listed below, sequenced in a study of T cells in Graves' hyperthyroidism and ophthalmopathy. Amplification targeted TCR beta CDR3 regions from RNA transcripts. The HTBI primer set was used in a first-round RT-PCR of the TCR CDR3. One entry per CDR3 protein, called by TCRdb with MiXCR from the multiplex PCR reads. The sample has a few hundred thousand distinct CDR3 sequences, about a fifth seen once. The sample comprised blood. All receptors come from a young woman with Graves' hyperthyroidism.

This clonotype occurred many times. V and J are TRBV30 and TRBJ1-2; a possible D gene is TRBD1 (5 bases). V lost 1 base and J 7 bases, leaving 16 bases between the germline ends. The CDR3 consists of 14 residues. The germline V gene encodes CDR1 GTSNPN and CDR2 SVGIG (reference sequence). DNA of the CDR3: TGTGCCTGGAGTGCAGACAGCGGTCCCCCTGGCTACACCTTC. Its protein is CAWSADSGPPGYTF.

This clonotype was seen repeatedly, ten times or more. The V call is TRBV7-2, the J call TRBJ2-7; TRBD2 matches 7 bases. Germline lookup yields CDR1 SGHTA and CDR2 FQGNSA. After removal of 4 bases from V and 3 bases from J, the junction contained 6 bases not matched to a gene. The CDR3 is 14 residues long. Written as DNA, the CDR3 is TGTGCCAGCAGCTCCGGACTAGTTCTCTACGAGCAGTACTTC. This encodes CASSSGLVLYEQYF.

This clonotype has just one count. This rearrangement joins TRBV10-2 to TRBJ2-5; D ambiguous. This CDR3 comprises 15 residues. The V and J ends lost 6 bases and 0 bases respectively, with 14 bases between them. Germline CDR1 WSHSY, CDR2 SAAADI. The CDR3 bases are TGCGCCAGCAGGACCCGGACGGAGTACCAAGAGACCCAGTACTTC. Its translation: CASRTRTEYQETQYF.

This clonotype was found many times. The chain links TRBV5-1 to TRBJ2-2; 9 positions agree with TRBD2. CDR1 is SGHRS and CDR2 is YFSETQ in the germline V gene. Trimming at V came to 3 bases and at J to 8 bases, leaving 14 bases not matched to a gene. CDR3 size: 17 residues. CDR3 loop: CASSSDQRGDPFGELFF. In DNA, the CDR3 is TGCGCCAGCAGCTCCGACCAGCGGGGGGACCCGTTTGGGGAGCTGTTTTTT.

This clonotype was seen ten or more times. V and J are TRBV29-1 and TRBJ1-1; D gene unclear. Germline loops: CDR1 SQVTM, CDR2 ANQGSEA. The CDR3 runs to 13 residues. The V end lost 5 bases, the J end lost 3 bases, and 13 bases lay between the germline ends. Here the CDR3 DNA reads TGCAGCGTTTGTAGGGCCCGGGACACTGAAGCTTTCTTT. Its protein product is CSVCRARDTEAFF.

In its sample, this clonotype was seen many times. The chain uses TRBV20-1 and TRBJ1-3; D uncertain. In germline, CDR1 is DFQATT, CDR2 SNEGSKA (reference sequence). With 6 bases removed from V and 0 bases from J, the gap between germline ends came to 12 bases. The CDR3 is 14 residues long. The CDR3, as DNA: TGCAGTGCCACGGACGGATACTCTGGAAACACCATATATTTT. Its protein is CSATDGYSGNTIYF.

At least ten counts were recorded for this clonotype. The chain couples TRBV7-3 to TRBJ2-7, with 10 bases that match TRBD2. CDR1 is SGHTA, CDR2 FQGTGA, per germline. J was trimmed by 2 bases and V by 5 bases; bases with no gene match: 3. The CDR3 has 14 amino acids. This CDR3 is CASSPSGGAYEQYF. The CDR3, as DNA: TGTGCCAGCAGCCCTAGCGGGGGAGCCTACGAGCAGTACTTC.

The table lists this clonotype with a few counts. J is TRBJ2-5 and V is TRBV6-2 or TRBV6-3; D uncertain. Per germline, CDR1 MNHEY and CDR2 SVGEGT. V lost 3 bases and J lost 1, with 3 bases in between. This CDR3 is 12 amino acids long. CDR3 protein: CASSYLQETQYF. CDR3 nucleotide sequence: TGTGCCAGCAGTTATCTCCAAGAGACCCAGTACTTC.

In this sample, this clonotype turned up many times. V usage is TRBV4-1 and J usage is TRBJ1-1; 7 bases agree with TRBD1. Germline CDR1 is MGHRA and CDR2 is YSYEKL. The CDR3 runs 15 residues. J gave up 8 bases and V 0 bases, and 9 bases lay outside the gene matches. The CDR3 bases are TGCGCCAGCAGCCAAGAATGGCCAGGGGGTGCCGAAGCTTTCTTT. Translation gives CASSQEWPGGAEAFF.

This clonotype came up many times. Here the CDR3 reads CASSPKTVTFF. The CDR3 nucleotides read TGTGCCAGCAGCCCAAAGACTGTTACTTTCTTT. V gene TRBV7-8 combines with J gene TRBJ1-1, with unresolved D. The germline V and J ends were trimmed by 5 bases and 12 bases, with 13 bases remaining between them. Per germline, CDR1 SGHVS and CDR2 FQNEAQ. The CDR3 sequence is 11 residues long.